The 22 T cell receptor beta chains below all came from one sample that was sequenced in a study of T cell changes during pregnancy in multiple sclerosis. Using immunoSEQ multiplex PCR, the repertoire was profiled, and TCRdb retains in-frame clones only, with some absent. Of over 85,000 clones listed, 75% to 95% were seen once; the top ten hold around 1.8%. This material consisted of peripheral blood, taken in the first trimester of pregnancy. The receptor source for this set is a female donor in good health, enrolled as a control in a pregnancy study.

The V call is TRBV6-5, the J call TRBJ1-5; 8 positions match TRBD1. The CDR3 covers 14 residues. V lost 4 bases, J lost 6 bases, and 5 bases stayed unmatched. Per germline, CDR1 MNHEY and CDR2 SVGAGI. Here the CDR3 DNA reads TGTGCCAGCAGTTCCGGGACAGGCTTTCAGCCCCAGCATTTT. Its protein is CASSSGTGFQPQHF.

The chain links TRBV19 to TRBJ2-7; the match to TRBD1 covers 9 bases. J lost 3 bases, V lost 4 bases, and 7 bases had no gene match. The CDR3 spans 15 residues. Germline CDR1 reads LNHDA; CDR2 reads SQIVND (reference sequence). CDR3 residues: CASSTQGAGVYEQYF. The CDR3 region has the DNA TGTGCCAGTAGTACACAGGGGGCGGGGGTCTACGAGCAGTACTTC.

The chain couples TRBV9 to TRBJ2-3; D might be TRBD2 (6 bases). Trimming took 4 bases from V and 6 from J, leaving 15 bases between them. Germline CDR1 is SGDLS and CDR2 is YYNGEE. The CDR3 has 14 residues. Written as DNA, the CDR3 is TGTGCCAGCAGCCAGGGACTGACCGTTGATACGCAGTATTTT. Amino acid sequence: CASSQGLTVDTQYF.

The chain combines TRBV28 with TRBJ2-7; D may be TRBD1 (7 bases). This CDR3 has 13 residues. Between the trimmed V and J ends, which lost 3 bases and 6 bases, there was a span of 12 bases. Germline V gives CDR1 MDHEN, CDR2 SYDVKM. The CDR3 protein is CASSFHRGLEQYF. The CDR3 coding sequence is TGTGCCAGCAGTTTTCACAGGGGACTCGAGCAGTACTTC. The full variable domain, its missing parts supplied by reference TRBV28 and TRBJ2-7, is DVKVTQSSRYLVKRTGEKVFLECVQDMDHENMFWYRQDPGLGLRLIYFSYDVKMKEKGDIPEGYSVSREKKERFSLILESASTNQTSMYLCASSFHRGLEQYFGPGTRLTVT.

A single count supports this clone. The chain links TRBV5-6 to TRBJ2-1; D is perhaps TRBD2 (6 bases). V lost 3 bases to trimming and J lost 0 bases, with 13 bases between them. The germline V gene encodes CDR1 SGHDT and CDR2 YYEEEE. This CDR3 comprises 16 residues. The CDR3 DNA is TGTGCCAGCAGCTCGGCCCGGGGGAGCTCCTACAATGAGCAGTTCTTC. Protein product: CASSSARGSSYNEQFF.

V usage is TRBV7-6 and J usage is TRBJ1-3; 7 bases align to TRBD1. Germline V CDR1 and CDR2: SGHVS, FNYEAQ. The CDR3 sequence is 14 residues long. Trimming took 5 bases from V and 1 from J; bases not matched to a gene: 2. The CDR3 coding sequence is TGTGCCAGCAGCCCGACAGGGTCTGGAAACACCATATATTTT. Its protein product is CASSPTGSGNTIYF.

This chain connects TRBV11-2 to TRBJ1-1; D remains unclear. The V gene lost 7 bases and the J gene lost 4 bases, with 10 bases spanning the gap. Germline CDR1 and CDR2: SGHAT and FQNNGV. The CDR3 is 12 amino acids. The CDR3 DNA reads TGTGCCAGCACCCCTGGCGGCACTGAAGCTTTCTTT. Its protein is CASTPGGTEAFF.

The chain has TRBV11-2 and TRBJ1-5; no definite D call. Germline lookup yields CDR1 SGHAT and CDR2 FQNNGV. There are 15 residues in the CDR3. Trimming stripped 2 bases from V and 5 bases from J, with 13 bases between. The CDR3 reads CASSLSGLGYQPQHF. DNA of the CDR3: TGTGCCAGCAGCTTATCGGGTCTCGGCTATCAGCCCCAGCATTTT.

The chain couples TRBV7-9 to TRBJ1-1; 12 bases fit TRBD1. Germline lookup yields CDR1 SEHNR and CDR2 FQNEAQ (reference sequence). V was pared by 3 bases and J by 1 base, with 6 bases of the junction left unmatched. CDR3 size: 17 residues. The CDR3 DNA reads as TGTGCCAGCAGCTTCCGGGACAGGGGGCATGGGAACACTGAAGCTTTCTTT. This translates into CASSFRDRGHGNTEAFF.

V usage is TRBV5-1 and J usage is TRBJ2-3; a weak D match, TRBD2 (6 bases). Trimming cost V 5 bases and J 2 bases, with 12 bases left between them. Germline V gene data show CDR1 as SGHRS and CDR2 as YFSETQ. The length of the CDR3 is 14 residues. The CDR3 nucleotides are TGCGCCAGCAGGTTGTGGGGGGACACAGATACGCAGTATTTT. Translated, it gives CASRLWGDTDTQYF. Variable domain in full (rest from reference TRBV5-1 and TRBJ2-3): KAGVTQTPRYLIKTRGQQVTLSCSPISGHRSVSWYQQTPGQGLQFLFEYFSETQRNKGNFPGRFSGRQFSNSRSEMNVSTLELGDSALYLCASRLWGDTDTQYFGPGTRLTVL.

The rearrangement joins TRBV11-2 to TRBJ1-6; D is perhaps TRBD1 (6 bases). This CDR3 has 14 amino acids. CDR1 is SGHAT and CDR2 is FQNNGV in the germline V gene. Trimming pared 5 bases from V and 9 bases from J, leaving 14 bases between. The CDR3 here is CASSLQGTASPLHF. The CDR3 coding sequence is TGTGCCAGCAGCCTTCAGGGGACGGCTTCACCCCTCCACTTT.

This clone was seen just once. This chain connects TRBV4-2 to TRBJ2-4, with D hard to call. V lost 1 base to trimming and J lost 0 bases, with 7 bases between them. Germline values: CDR1 LGHNA, CDR2 YNFKEQ. The CDR3 extends over 15 amino acids. CDR3 coding DNA: TGTGCCAGCAGCCAAGGGCTGCTAGCCAAAAACATTCAGTACTTC. It encodes CASSQGLLAKNIQYF.

This chain links TRBV25-1 with TRBJ2-5; 7 bases fit TRBD1. Per the germline V gene, CDR1 is MGHDK and CDR2 is SYGVNS. V trimming: 6 bases; J trimming: 2 bases; junction bases outside the gene matches: 6. CDR3 length: 14 residues. In DNA, the CDR3 is TGTGCCAGCAGCACAGGGGTGTCACAAGAGACCCAGTACTTC. As protein: CASSTGVSQETQYF.

This chain joins TRBV7-3 and TRBJ1-1; tentatively, D is TRBD1 (6 bases). Looked up from germline, CDR1 is SGHTA and CDR2 is FQGTGA. The CDR3 extends over 13 amino acids. V dropped 7 bases and J dropped 11 bases, with 20 bases sitting between them. The CDR3 DNA sequence: TGTGCCAGCACCGACTCGCTCGGGGGGCCGGCTTTCTTT. Its protein is CASTDSLGGPAFF.

This sequence joins TRBV11-2 and TRBJ1-1; 9 nucleotides align to TRBD1. Germline V CDR1 and CDR2: SGHAT, FQNNGV. The CDR3 sequence is 14 residues long. The trim removed 5 bases at V and 5 bases at J, leaving 6 bases unmatched. CDR3 DNA sequence: TGTGCCAGCAGCGCCCGGACAGGGGTGACTGAAGCTTTCTTT. It is translated as CASSARTGVTEAFF.

Details on this clone: Its ends do not fully match the called genes, so a read error is possible. The rearrangement links TRBV7-2 to TRBJ2-5, with 7 bases lining up with TRBD2. The CDR3 runs to 16 residues. The germline V gene has CDR1 SGHTA and CDR2 FQGNSA. The DNA for the CDR3 is TGTGCCAGCAACTTAGACGGACTAGTTTTCGGAGAGACCCAGTACTTC. This encodes CASNLDGLVFGETQYF.

The CDR3 DNA follows: TGCGCCAGCAGCTTGGGAAAGGGGGTCGACGAGCAGTACTTC. Its protein product is CASSLGKGVDEQYF. This chain uses TRBV5-1 with TRBJ2-7; TRBD1 is a possible D gene (6 bases). This CDR3 region has 14 residues. The V gene's germline CDR1 is SGHRS and CDR2 YFSETQ. V lost 0 bases, J lost 5 bases, and 12 bases lay in between.

This chain connects TRBV28 to TRBJ1-5, with D possibly being TRBD1 (5 bases). The CDR3 consists of 15 residues. V was shortened by 3 bases and J by 4 bases, with 13 bases between the two germline ends. Germline V gives CDR1 MDHEN, CDR2 SYDVKM. The CDR3 loop reads CASSFLLGENQPQHF. CDR3 nucleotides: TGTGCCAGCAGTTTCTTGTTAGGGGAAAATCAGCCCCAGCATTTT.

This chain joins TRBV27 and TRBJ1-1; D not resolved. The length of the CDR3 is 14 residues. The V gene's germline CDR1 is MNHEY and CDR2 SMNVEV (reference sequence). With 1 base removed from V and 2 bases from J, the gap between germline ends came to 8 bases. CDR3 bases: TGTGCCAGCAGTTTATGGTACAGTAACACTGAAGCTTTCTTT. It translates to CASSLWYSNTEAFF.

The chain couples TRBV21-1 to TRBJ1-4; the table assigns TRBD1, which was not confirmed against the DNA. TRBV21-1 is flagged as a pseudogene. This CDR3 comprises 16 residues. CDR3 bases: TGTGCCAGCAGCTCCCCCGACGGGACACCCAATGAAAAACTGTTTTTT. Translated, it gives CASSSPDGTPNEKLFF.

This clone showed up just once. The V and J genes are TRBV7-9 and TRBJ2-3; 8 bases line up with TRBD1. The V and J ends lost 4 bases and 1 base, in that order; junction bases with no gene match: 4. The length of the CDR3 is 15 residues. Germline CDR1 is SEHNR and CDR2 is FQNEAQ (reference sequence). The CDR3, as DNA: TGTGCCAGCAGCTCGTGGGACAGGCGCACAGATACGCAGTATTTT. Amino acids: CASSSWDRRTDTQYF.

The chain employs TRBV4-2 and TRBJ2-5; TRBD1 matches 7 bases. V was pared by 3 bases and J by 0 bases, with 4 bases of the junction left unmatched. Per the germline V gene, CDR1 is LGHNA and CDR2 is YNFKEQ. There are 15 residues in the CDR3. In DNA, the CDR3 is TGTGCCAGCAGCCAGAGAACAGGGGACCAAGAGACCCAGTACTTC. Residues: CASSQRTGDQETQYF.